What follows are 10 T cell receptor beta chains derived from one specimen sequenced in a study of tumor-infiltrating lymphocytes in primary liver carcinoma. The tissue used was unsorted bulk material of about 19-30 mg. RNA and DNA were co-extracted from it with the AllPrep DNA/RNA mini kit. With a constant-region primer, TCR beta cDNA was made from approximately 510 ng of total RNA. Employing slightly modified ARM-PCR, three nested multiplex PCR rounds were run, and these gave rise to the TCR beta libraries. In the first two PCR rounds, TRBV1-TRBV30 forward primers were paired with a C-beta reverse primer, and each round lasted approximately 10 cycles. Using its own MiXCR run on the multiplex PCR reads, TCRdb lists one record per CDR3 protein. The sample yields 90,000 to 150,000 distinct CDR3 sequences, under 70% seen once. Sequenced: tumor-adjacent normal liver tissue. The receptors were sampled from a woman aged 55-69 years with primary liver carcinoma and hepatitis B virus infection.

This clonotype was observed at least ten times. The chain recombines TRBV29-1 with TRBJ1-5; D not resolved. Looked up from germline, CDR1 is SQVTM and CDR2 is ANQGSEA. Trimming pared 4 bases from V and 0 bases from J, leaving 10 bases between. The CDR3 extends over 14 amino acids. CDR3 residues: CSVAIDNSNQPQHF. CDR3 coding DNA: TGCAGCGTTGCGATAGACAATAGCAATCAGCCCCAGCATTTT. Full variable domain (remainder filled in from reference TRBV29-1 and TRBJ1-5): SAVISQKPSRDICQRGTSLTIQCQVDSQVTMMFWYRQQPGQSLTLIATANQGSEATYESGFVIDKFPISRPNLTFSTLTVSNMSPEDSSIYLCSVAIDNSNQPQHFGDGTRLSIL.

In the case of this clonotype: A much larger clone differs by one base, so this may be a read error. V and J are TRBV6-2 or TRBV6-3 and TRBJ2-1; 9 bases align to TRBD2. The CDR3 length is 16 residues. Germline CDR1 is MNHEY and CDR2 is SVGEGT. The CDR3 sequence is CASSYSGGRAYNERFF. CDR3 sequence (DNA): TGTGCCAGCAGTTACTCCGGCGGGAGGGCCTACAATGAGCGGTTCTTC.

Here the CDR3 DNA reads TGCAGCGTTCATACAGGTAGTTCCGCTTCCAAAAACCCGACCTACGAGCAGTACTTC. Protein sequence: CSVHTGSSASKNPTYEQYF. The chain links TRBV29-1 to TRBJ2-7, with a weak D call TRBD1 (5 bases). Germline V gene data show CDR1 as SQVTM and CDR2 as ANQGSEA. The length of the CDR3 is 19 residues. The V end lost 5 bases, the J end lost 2 bases, and 31 bases lay between the germline ends.

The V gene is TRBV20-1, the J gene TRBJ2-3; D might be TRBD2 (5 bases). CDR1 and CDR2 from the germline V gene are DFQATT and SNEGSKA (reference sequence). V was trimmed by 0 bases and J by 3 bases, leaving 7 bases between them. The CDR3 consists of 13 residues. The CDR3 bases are TGCAGTGCTAGAGAACTAGATACAGATACGCAGTATTTT. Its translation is CSARELDTDTQYF.

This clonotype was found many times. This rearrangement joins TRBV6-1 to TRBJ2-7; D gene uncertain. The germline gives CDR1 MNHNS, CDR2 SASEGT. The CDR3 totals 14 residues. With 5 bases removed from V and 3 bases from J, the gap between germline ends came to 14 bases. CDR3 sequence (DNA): TGTGCCAGCAGTTCCTCGCCAAGGAGCTACGAGCAGTACTTC. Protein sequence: CASSSSPRSYEQYF.

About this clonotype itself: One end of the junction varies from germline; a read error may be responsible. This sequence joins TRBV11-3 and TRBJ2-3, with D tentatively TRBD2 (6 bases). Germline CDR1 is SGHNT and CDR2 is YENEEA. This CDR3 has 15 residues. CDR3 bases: TGTGTCAGTAGCCCTAACAGCGGGCACACAGATACGCATTATTTT. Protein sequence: CVSSPNSGHTDTHYF.

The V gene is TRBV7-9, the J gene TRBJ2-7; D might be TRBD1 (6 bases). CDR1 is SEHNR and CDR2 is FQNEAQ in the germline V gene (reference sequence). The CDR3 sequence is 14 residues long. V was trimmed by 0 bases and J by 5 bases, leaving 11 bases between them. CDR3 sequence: CASSLAYRAHEQYF. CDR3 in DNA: TGTGCCAGCAGCTTAGCCTACAGGGCCCACGAGCAGTACTTC.

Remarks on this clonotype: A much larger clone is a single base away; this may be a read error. In DNA, the CDR3 is TGCGCCAGCAGCTCGACCACCGTGGGGAACACTGAAGCTTTCTTT. As protein: CASSSTTVGNTEAFF. The chain combines TRBV5-1 with TRBJ1-1, with D unresolved. V dropped 3 bases and J dropped 1 base, with 13 bases sitting between them. Germline V gene lookup returns CDR1 SGHRS and CDR2 YFSETQ. The CDR3 is 15 residues long.

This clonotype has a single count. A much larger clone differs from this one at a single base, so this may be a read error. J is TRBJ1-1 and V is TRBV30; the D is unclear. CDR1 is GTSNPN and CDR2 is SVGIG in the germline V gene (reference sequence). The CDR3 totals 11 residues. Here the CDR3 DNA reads TGTGTCTGGTGCAGTTACGGTCCGGCTTTCTTT. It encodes CVWCSYGPAFF.

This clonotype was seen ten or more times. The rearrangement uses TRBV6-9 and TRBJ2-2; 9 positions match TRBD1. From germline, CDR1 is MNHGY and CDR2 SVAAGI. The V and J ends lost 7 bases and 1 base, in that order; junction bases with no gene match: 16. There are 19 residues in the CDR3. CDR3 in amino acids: CASTNNRGRAHRNTGELFF. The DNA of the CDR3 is TGTGCCAGCACCAACAACAGGGGGCGCGCCCATAGGAACACCGGGGAGCTGTTTTTT.